These 8 T cell receptor beta chains originate from one sample sequenced in a study of CD4+ T cells in melanoma. Produced via immunoSEQ multiplex PCR; TCRdb's table is partial and in-frame only. The sample gives more than 20,000 clones, roughly 78% of which show up once; 7.5% to 10% is in the top ten. These receptors were taken from a human donor with melanoma.

This clone was observed a handful of times. This rearrangement joins TRBV9 to TRBJ2-1; 13 bases map to TRBD2. The CDR3 totals 17 residues. Per germline, CDR1 SGDLS and CDR2 YYNGEE. The V gene end was trimmed by 5 bases and the J gene end by 10 bases; junction bases not matched to a gene: 15. CDR3 nucleotide sequence: TGTGCCAGCAGTGGATCGGGACTAGCGGGAACTAAGGGCGAGCAGTTCTTC. Translated, it gives CASSGSGLAGTKGEQFF. The full variable domain, with the rest looked up from reference TRBV9 and TRBJ2-1, is DSGVTQTPKHLITATGQRVTLRCSPRSGDLSVYWYQQSLDQGLQFLIQYYNGEERAKGNILERFSAQQFPDLHSELNLSSLELGDSALYFCASSGSGLAGTKGEQFFGPGTRLTVL.

The chain couples TRBV2 to TRBJ2-5; 8 bases map to TRBD1. The CDR3 covers 19 residues. With 0 bases clipped from V and 3 bases from J, the junction kept 15 bases outside the gene matches. Germline V CDR1 and CDR2: SNHLY, FYNNEI. The CDR3 coding sequence is TGTGCCAGCAGTGAAGCGCTCCAAGGACAGGGCCGCTTAGAAGAGACCCAGTACTTC. Protein sequence: CASSEALQGQGRLEETQYF.

The chain has TRBV6-4 and TRBJ2-3; D may be TRBD1 or TRBD2 (5 bases each). This CDR3 spans 17 amino acids. V dropped 4 bases and J dropped 2 bases, with 19 bases sitting between them. Germline V gene sequence: CDR1 MRHNA, CDR2 SNTAGT. In DNA form, the CDR3 reads TGTGCCAGCAGTGTCCCCGTGAGAGGGGCCGTCACAGATACGCAGTATTTT. It translates to CASSVPVRGAVTDTQYF.

This clone was seen a few times. This chain uses TRBV7-2 with TRBJ2-6, with D maybe TRBD1 (5 bases). This CDR3 region has 18 residues. V lost 2 bases to trimming and J lost 0 bases, with 14 bases between them. Per germline, CDR1 SGHTA and CDR2 FQGNSA. CDR3 sequence reads: CASSLKETVSSGANVLTF. CDR3 nucleotide sequence: TGTGCCAGCAGCTTAAAAGAGACAGTAAGCTCTGGGGCCAACGTCCTGACTTTC.

This rearrangement joins TRBV7-2 to TRBJ1-2, with D perhaps TRBD1 (5 bases). Germline CDR1 SGHTA, CDR2 FQGNSA. Trimming took off 8 bases at V and 2 bases at J, with 15 bases between the two ends. The CDR3 covers 14 residues. The CDR3 nucleotides are TGTGCCAGCGCTCTAGACAGAACCAACTATGGCTACACCTTC. As protein: CASALDRTNYGYTF.

This clone was counted only a few times. J is TRBJ1-6 and V is TRBV5-1, with TRBD1 as a possible D gene (6 bases). This CDR3 is built from 14 residues. Germline CDR1 is SGHRS and CDR2 is YFSETQ. The V gene lost 3 bases and the J gene lost 8 bases, with 12 bases spanning the gap. This CDR3 is CASSSETGYSPLHF. In DNA form, the CDR3 reads TGCGCCAGCAGCTCAGAGACAGGCTATTCACCCCTCCACTTT. The full variable domain, with the rest looked up from reference TRBV5-1 and TRBJ1-6, is KAGVTQTPRYLIKTRGQQVTLSCSPISGHRSVSWYQQTPGQGLQFLFEYFSETQRNKGNFPGRFSGRQFSNSRSEMNVSTLELGDSALYLCASSSETGYSPLHFGNGTRLTVT.

The genes are TRBV5-1 and TRBJ2-7; D ambiguous. Deletions cut 0 bases from V and 6 bases from J, with 10 bases between. The CDR3 is made up of 13 amino acids. Germline CDR1 reads SGHRS; CDR2 reads YFSETQ. CDR3 sequence: CASSLDHNGEQYF. DNA for the CDR3: TGCGCCAGCAGCTTGGACCACAACGGCGAGCAGTACTTC.

The chain links TRBV5-1 to TRBJ2-3; D gene unclear. V was cut by 0 bases and J by 2 bases, with 13 bases left in between. In germline, CDR1 is SGHRS, CDR2 YFSETQ. The CDR3 runs 16 residues. CDR3 in DNA: TGCGCCAGCAGCTTGGGCTGGGAAAGGGACACAGATACGCAGTATTTT. It codes for CASSLGWERDTDTQYF.